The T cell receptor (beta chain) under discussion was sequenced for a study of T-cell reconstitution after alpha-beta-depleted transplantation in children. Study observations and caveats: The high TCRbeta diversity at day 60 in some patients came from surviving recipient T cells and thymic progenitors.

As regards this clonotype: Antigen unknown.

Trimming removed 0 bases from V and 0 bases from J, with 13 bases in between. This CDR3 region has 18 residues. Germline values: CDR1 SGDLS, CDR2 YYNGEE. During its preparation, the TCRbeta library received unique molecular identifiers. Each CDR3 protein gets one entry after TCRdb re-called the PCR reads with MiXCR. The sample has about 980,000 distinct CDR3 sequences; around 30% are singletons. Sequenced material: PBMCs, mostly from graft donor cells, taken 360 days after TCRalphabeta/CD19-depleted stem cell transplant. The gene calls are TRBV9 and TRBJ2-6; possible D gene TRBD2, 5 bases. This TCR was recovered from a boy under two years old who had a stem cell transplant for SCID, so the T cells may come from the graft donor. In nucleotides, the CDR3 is TGTGCCAGCAGCGTAGTTGGGCGGGCACCCTCTGGGGCCAACGTCCTGACTTTC. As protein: CASSVVGRAPSGANVLTF.